Below, 26 T cell receptor beta chains from the same sample are listed, as sequenced in a study of cytomegalovirus exposure and HLA in healthy donors (dated 2017 in TCRdb). The method was the immunoSEQ multiplex PCR assay. For the multiplex PCR, a mixture combining 60 forward primers for TCR Vbeta segments and 13 reverse primers for TCR Jbeta segments was used. The source is immuneACCESS, and TCRdb retained only in-frame sequences with V and J called. Part of the clones is not carried over; for the studies checked, unresolved V genes explain less than half of this, and the remainder is unexplained. The table of this sample itemizes 150,000 to 200,000 clones. Around 6% of the sample goes to the ten largest clones. Specimen: PBMCs. The source is a man aged 30 to 45 in good health and CMV-seronegative.

The V call is TRBV28, the J call TRBJ1-5; no clear D gene. Per germline, CDR1 MDHEN and CDR2 SYDVKM. The length of the CDR3 is 13 residues. Deletions cut 6 bases from V and 1 base from J, with 7 bases between. CDR3 protein: CASRPTSNQPQHF. The CDR3, as DNA: TGTGCCAGCAGACCCACAAGCAATCAGCCCCAGCATTTT.

The chain uses TRBV28 and TRBJ2-1; 14 bases are a match to TRBD2. Germline V gene sequence: CDR1 MDHEN, CDR2 SYDVKM. The V and J ends lost 6 bases and 8 bases, in that order; junction bases with no gene match: 9. The CDR3 extends over 16 amino acids. The CDR3 loop is CASRIGTSGSPDEQFF. CDR3 bases: TGTGCCAGCAGGATCGGGACTAGCGGGAGTCCGGATGAGCAGTTCTTC.

The chain employs TRBV6-1 and TRBJ2-7; a weak D match, TRBD1 (5 bases). CDR1 is MNHNS and CDR2 is SASEGT in the germline V gene. This CDR3 has 15 residues. Trimming removed 6 bases at V and 5 bases at J, with 20 bases between. The CDR3 loop is CASSTTPPGLHEQYF. The CDR3 coding sequence is TGTGCCAGCAGCACCACCCCACCAGGGTTGCACGAGCAGTACTTC.

CDR3 nucleotides: TGTGCCAGCAGTGAAAGGCCGGACAGGGGAAGGGGATTCTTC. Protein product: CASSERPDRGRGFF. V is TRBV6-1 and J is TRBJ2-1, with 9 bases fitting TRBD1. Germline lookup yields CDR1 MNHNS and CDR2 SASEGT. This CDR3 has 14 residues. J was trimmed by 16 bases and V by 2 bases; bases with no gene match: 12.

The chain uses TRBV10-3 and TRBJ1-1; D ambiguous. The CDR3 is made up of 14 amino acids. Trimming shortened V by 0 bases and J by 5 bases, and 10 bases separated the two germline ends. CDR1 is ENHRY and CDR2 is SYGVKD in the germline V gene. The CDR3 loop reads CAISESTGGTEAFF. The CDR3 DNA sequence: TGTGCCATCAGTGAGTCGACTGGCGGGACTGAAGCTTTCTTT.

The rearrangement links TRBV5-6 to TRBJ2-2, with D unclear. The CDR3 is 14 residues long. V was cut by 0 bases and J by 5 bases, with 8 bases left in between. CDR1 and CDR2 from the germline V gene are SGHDT and YYEEEE. The CDR3 sequence is CASSLDPSTGELFF. The DNA of the CDR3 is TGTGCCAGCAGCTTGGATCCTTCGACCGGGGAGCTGTTTTTT.

The CDR3 spells CASTDRSSYNEQFF. CDR3 DNA sequence: TGTGCCAGCACCGACAGGAGCTCCTACAATGAGCAGTTCTTC. The chain links TRBV11-1 to TRBJ2-1; TRBD1 might be the D (6 bases). Between the trimmed V and J ends, which lost 7 bases and 0 bases, there was a span of 10 bases. CDR1 and CDR2 (germline): SGHAT, FQDESV (reference sequence). This CDR3 has 14 amino acids.

The chain links TRBV4-3 to TRBJ1-2, with TRBD1 matching 7 bases. After removal of 4 bases from V and 0 bases from J, the junction contained 8 bases not matched to a gene. Germline CDR1 reads LGHNA; CDR2 reads YSLEER. The CDR3 runs 16 residues. The CDR3 region has the DNA TGCGCCAGCAGCCGAGATCGACAGGGAGCTAACTATGGCTACACCTTC. Its translation: CASSRDRQGANYGYTF.

The chain has TRBV7-3 and TRBJ2-1; 11 bases line up with TRBD1. CDR3 length: 17 residues. The germline V gene encodes CDR1 SGHTA and CDR2 FQGTGA. The junction had 6 bases not matched to a gene; V was cut back by 0 bases and J by 5 bases. The CDR3 is CASSLTLGQGANNEQFF. The CDR3 bases are TGTGCCAGCAGCTTAACCTTAGGACAGGGGGCGAACAATGAGCAGTTCTTC.

The V call is TRBV4-2, the J call TRBJ1-5; D remains unclear. V lost 0 bases to trimming and J lost 5 bases, with 14 bases between them. This CDR3 has 16 residues. Germline CDR1 is LGHNA and CDR2 is YNFKEQ. The CDR3 nucleotides read TGTGCCAGCAGCCAAGACTTCGGGATTCTCCATCAGCCCCAGCATTTT. The encoded protein is CASSQDFGILHQPQHF.

The chain couples TRBV7-2 to TRBJ1-1; D is unclear. CDR1 is SGHTA and CDR2 is FQGNSA in the germline V gene. V was clipped by 5 bases and J by 3 bases, with 10 bases between them. CDR3 length: 13 amino acids. The CDR3 loop reads CASSPSGYTEAFF. CDR3 in DNA: TGTGCCAGCAGCCCCAGCGGGTACACTGAAGCTTTCTTT.

The chain uses TRBV29-1 and TRBJ1-3, with TRBD1 identical over 7 bases. CDR1 is SQVTM, CDR2 ANQGSEA, per germline. The V segment lost 6 bases and the J segment 4 bases; nucleotides outside the gene matches: 6. This CDR3 contains 13 residues. For the CDR3, the DNA is TGCAGCGTGGGGACAGCCGGGGGAAACACCATATATTTT. Translated, it gives CSVGTAGGNTIYF.

The rearrangement uses TRBV30 and TRBJ1-3, with D possibly matching TRBD1 (6 bases). Between the trimmed V and J ends, which lost 7 bases and 2 bases, there was a span of 15 bases. CDR3 length equals 14 residues. Germline V gene lookup returns CDR1 GTSNPN and CDR2 SVGIG (reference sequence). CDR3 sequence reads: CAFSPGQPGNTIYF. DNA of the CDR3: TGTGCCTTCTCACCCGGACAGCCTGGAAACACCATATATTTT.

In the case of this clone: An end of the junction differs from the germline gene, which may be a read error. The gene calls are TRBV30 and TRBJ1-4; a possible D gene is TRBD1 (6 bases). The germline V gene has CDR1 GTSNPN and CDR2 SVGIG (reference sequence). This CDR3 comprises 14 residues. The CDR3 region is CAWARGASDETLFF. The CDR3 DNA sequence: TGTGCCTGGGCCAGGGGCGCGTCAGATGAAACACTGTTTTTT.

The gene calls are TRBV5-1 and TRBJ1-1; 8 nucleotides match TRBD1. J lost 3 bases, V lost 4 bases, and 5 bases had no gene match. The CDR3 runs 14 residues. Germline CDR1 is SGHRS and CDR2 is YFSETQ. CDR3 protein: CASSLQGVDTEAFF. The CDR3 region has the DNA TGCGCCAGCAGCCTACAGGGGGTCGACACTGAAGCTTTCTTT.

The gene calls are TRBV19 and TRBJ2-2; 9 positions match TRBD1. This CDR3 is 16 amino acids long. Trimming took 7 bases from V and 1 from J; bases not matched to a gene: 7. The V gene's germline CDR1 is LNHDA and CDR2 SQIVND (reference sequence). The CDR3 reads CASTPQDRGNTGELFF. The CDR3 region has the DNA TGTGCCAGTACCCCTCAGGACAGGGGGAACACCGGGGAGCTGTTTTTT.

This rearrangement joins TRBV10-1 to TRBJ2-1; weak D call: TRBD1 (6 bases). Germline V gene sequence: CDR1 WNHNN, CDR2 SYGVQD (reference sequence). This CDR3 has 13 residues. Trimming stripped 6 bases from V and 8 bases from J, with 14 bases between. CDR3 DNA sequence: TGCGCCAGCAGCCTAACAGGGTACGATGAGCAGTTCTTC. Encoded protein: CASSLTGYDEQFF.

The V gene is TRBV18, the J gene TRBJ1-1, with D perhaps matching TRBD1 (6 bases). The V end lost 3 bases, the J end lost 3 bases, and 11 bases lay between the germline ends. The CDR3 extends over 14 amino acids. Germline CDR1 KGHSH, CDR2 LQKENI. In DNA form, the CDR3 reads TGTGCCAGCTCACCGTACAGGGACGACACTGAAGCTTTCTTT. Translated: CASSPYRDDTEAFF.

The chain couples TRBV27 to TRBJ2-2; 8 nucleotides line up with TRBD1. Germline assignment: CDR1 MNHEY and CDR2 SMNVEV (reference sequence). CDR3 length: 14 residues. Trimming cost V 6 bases and J 2 bases; bases outside gene matches: 2. CDR3 nucleotides: TGTGCCAGCAGGGACAGGGTAAACACCGGGGAGCTGTTTTTT. Protein product: CASRDRVNTGELFF.

This chain links TRBV10-1 with TRBJ1-1; 7 positions agree with TRBD1. CDR3 length equals 14 residues. Germline V gives CDR1 WNHNN, CDR2 SYGVQD (reference sequence). V shed 8 bases, J shed 4 bases, and the junction held 10 bases outside the gene matches. The CDR3 DNA is TGCGCCAGCCGGTCCGGGACAGCCTCCACTGAAGCTTTCTTT. Its protein is CASRSGTASTEAFF.

The V call is TRBV9, the J call TRBJ1-2, with 7 bases that match TRBD1. The CDR3 length is 17 residues. Trimming cost V 3 bases and J 2 bases; bases outside gene matches: 13. Germline-derived CDR1 and CDR2 are SGDLS and YYNGEE. The CDR3 sequence: CASSGPDTGAPNYGYTF. CDR3 sequence (DNA): TGTGCCAGCAGCGGCCCGGATACAGGGGCCCCGAACTATGGCTACACCTTC. Full variable domain (missing parts from reference TRBV9 and TRBJ1-2): DSGVTQTPKHLITATGQRVTLRCSPRSGDLSVYWYQQSLDQGLQFLIQYYNGEERAKGNILERFSAQQFPDLHSELNLSSLELGDSALYFCASSGPDTGAPNYGYTFGSGTRLTVV.

This chain uses TRBV18 with TRBJ1-4, with 7 bases matching TRBD1. The CDR3 covers 16 residues. Germline lookup yields CDR1 KGHSH and CDR2 LQKENI. The trim removed 2 bases at V and 3 bases at J, leaving 6 bases unmatched. Here the CDR3 reads CASSPGMTGPNEKLFF. The DNA for the CDR3 is TGTGCCAGCTCACCAGGGATGACAGGGCCTAATGAAAAACTGTTTTTT.

The chain joins TRBV4-2 to TRBJ1-4, with 11 bases lining up with TRBD1. Germline V gives CDR1 LGHNA, CDR2 YNFKEQ. J gave up 8 bases and V 3 bases, and 8 bases lay outside the gene matches. The CDR3 contains 16 residues. CDR3 region: CASSHSPGQGGEKLFF. The DNA for the CDR3 is TGTGCCAGCAGCCACTCACCGGGACAGGGGGGGGAAAAACTGTTTTTT.

The chain has TRBV7-9 and TRBJ2-6; no clear D. Germline values: CDR1 SEHNR, CDR2 FQNEAQ (reference sequence). The germline V and J ends were trimmed by 5 bases and 0 bases, with 8 bases remaining between them. The CDR3 has 15 residues. DNA for the CDR3: TGTGCCAGCAGCCAGTTATCCTCTGGGGCCAACGTCCTGACTTTC. Translated: CASSQLSSGANVLTF. Using reference TRBV7-9 and TRBJ2-6 for the parts outside the CDR3, the full variable domain is DTGVSQNPRHKITKRGQNVTFRCDPISEHNRLYWYRQTLGQGPEFLTYFQNEAQLEKSRLLSDRFSAERPKGSFSTLEIQRTEQGDSAMYLCASSQLSSGANVLTFGAGSRLTVL.

This sequence joins TRBV30 and TRBJ1-2; no clear D gene. The CDR3 is 13 residues long. CDR1 GTSNPN and CDR2 SVGIG come from the germline V gene (reference sequence). Trimming cost V 3 bases and J 1 base, with 9 bases left between them. In nucleotides, the CDR3 is TGTGCCTGGAGCATACAGATTAACTATGGCTACACCTTC. Translated, it gives CAWSIQINYGYTF.

V gene TRBV5-5 combines with J gene TRBJ1-1, with D hard to call. This CDR3 is built from 12 residues. Germline assignment: CDR1 SGHKS and CDR2 YYEKEE (reference sequence). V shed 4 bases and J shed 4 bases, with 8 bases lying between them. CDR3 loop: CASSQASTEAFF. The DNA for the CDR3 is TGTGCCAGCAGCCAAGCGTCCACTGAAGCTTTCTTT.